Below are 6 T cell receptor beta chains sequenced from a single sample in a study of cytomegalovirus exposure and HLA in healthy donors. The PCR contained 60 Vbeta and 13 Jbeta primers. Libraries were prepared by immunoSEQ multiplex PCR; TCRdb keeps only in-frame clonotypes and omits some of them. Of some 130,000 clones listed, roughly 80% are singletons. Input material: PBMCs. The receptors here all came from a man aged 35-49 years in good health and CMV-seronegative.

The chain recombines TRBV27 with TRBJ1-1, with no clear D. Per the germline V gene, CDR1 is MNHEY and CDR2 is SMNVEV (reference sequence). The CDR3 is 13 amino acids. The V end lost 7 bases, the J end lost 4 bases, and 13 bases lay between the germline ends. DNA for the CDR3: TGTGCCAGCACCCCAATCGAGGGCACTGAAGCTTTCTTT. Protein product: CASTPIEGTEAFF.

The rearrangement joins TRBV30 to TRBJ2-2; tentative D call: TRBD2 (6 bases). Germline V CDR1 and CDR2: GTSNPN, SVGIG (reference sequence). V lost 0 bases and J 5 bases, leaving 13 bases between the germline ends. CDR3 length: 15 residues. In DNA, the CDR3 is TGTGCCTGGAGTGTTGGCGGGGTGTATACCGGGGAGCTGTTTTTT. Protein: CAWSVGGVYTGELFF.

The chain couples TRBV5-6 to TRBJ1-1; D is undetermined. The CDR3 has 16 amino acids. Per the germline V gene, CDR1 is SGHDT and CDR2 is YYEEEE. Between the trimmed V and J ends, which lost 3 bases and 1 base, there was a span of 16 bases. CDR3 amino acids: CASSSPHFSRNTEAFF. The CDR3 nucleotides read TGTGCCAGCAGCTCCCCTCATTTCTCTAGGAACACTGAAGCTTTCTTT.

This clone was observed a few times. The J gene is TRBJ1-5, the V gene TRBV12-2; the DNA was not compared with TRBD1, the D call given in the table. TRBV12-2 is labeled a pseudogene. The CDR3 covers 12 residues. The CDR3 sequence is CASRTGDQPQHF. The CDR3 coding sequence is TGTGCAAGTCGCACAGGGGATCAGCCCCAGCATTTT.

The chain uses TRBV15 and TRBJ2-5, with TRBD2 as a possible D gene (7 bases). Trimming took off 0 bases at V and 5 bases at J, with 16 bases between the two ends. CDR1 and CDR2 (germline): LNHNV, YYDKDF (reference sequence). The length of the CDR3 is 16 residues. CDR3 sequence: CATSRDRRGGWETQYF. The DNA of the CDR3 is TGTGCCACCAGCAGAGATCGGAGGGGGGGCTGGGAGACCCAGTACTTC.

This clone is a singleton in its sample. The rearrangement joins TRBV4-1 to TRBJ2-5, with 12 nucleotides matching TRBD1. The V gene's germline CDR1 is MGHRA and CDR2 YSYEKL. V trimming: 4 bases; J trimming: 2 bases; junction bases outside the gene matches: 2. The CDR3 sequence is 15 residues long. The CDR3 DNA is TGCGCCAGCAGCCGGGACAGGGGGCCACAAGAGACCCAGTACTTC. Protein product: CASSRDRGPQETQYF.